The 25 T cell receptor beta chains below were found in one sample sequenced in a study of T cell responses to AZD1222 COVID-19 vaccine. Assay: immunoSEQ multiplex PCR; the TCRdb copy retains only in-frame clones and omits some. The sample holds roughly 69,000 clones; about four fifths are singletons and the top ten take around 15%. This specimen was peripheral blood, taken 28 days after the second AZD1222 dose. The receptors were gathered from an adult who received the AZD1222 COVID-19 vaccine.

The chain uses TRBV10-2 and TRBJ1-1; D is ambiguous. Germline V gene lookup returns CDR1 WSHSY and CDR2 SAAADI. V was cut by 6 bases and J by 1 base, with 9 bases left in between. The CDR3 totals 13 residues. CDR3 region: CASRGASNTEAFF. Here the CDR3 DNA reads TGCGCCAGCAGGGGAGCTTCGAACACTGAAGCTTTCTTT.

The chain carries TRBV25-1 and TRBJ1-1; D is uncertain. V lost 7 bases, J lost 4 bases, and 10 bases lay in between. This CDR3 spans 12 amino acids. Per the germline V gene, CDR1 is MGHDK and CDR2 is SYGVNS. This CDR3 is CASNDQTTEAFF. The DNA for the CDR3 is TGTGCCAGCAATGATCAAACCACTGAAGCTTTCTTT.

With respect to this clone: A much larger clone differs by one base, so this may be a read error. The chain recombines TRBV2 with TRBJ1-2; TRBD1 agrees at 7 bases. This CDR3 is 13 amino acids long. From germline, CDR1 is SNHLY and CDR2 FYNNEI. Trimming removed 6 bases from V and 2 bases from J; junction bases left unmatched: 3. CDR3 protein: CASSVTGNYGYTF. The CDR3 DNA follows: TGTGCCAGCAGCGTGACAGGGAACTATGGCTACACCTTC.

The chain carries TRBV3-1 (or the pseudogene TRBV3-2) and TRBJ2-5, with D perhaps being TRBD1 or TRBD2 (5 bases each). Germline assignment: CDR1 LGHDT and CDR2 YNNKEL (reference sequence). V was trimmed by 4 bases and J by 5 bases, leaving 11 bases between them. CDR3 size: 13 residues. CDR3 amino acids: CASSLQGGETQYF. CDR3 nucleotide sequence: TGTGCCAGCAGCCTGCAGGGCGGGGAGACCCAGTACTTC.

This chain connects TRBV5-1 to TRBJ2-3, with TRBD1 matching 7 bases. This CDR3 is 14 amino acids long. V was pared by 5 bases and J by 8 bases, with 11 bases of the junction left unmatched. Germline V gives CDR1 SGHRS, CDR2 YFSETQ. The CDR3 spells CASRRQGESGTQYF. The CDR3 bases are TGCGCCAGCAGGCGACAGGGAGAGAGCGGTACGCAGTATTTT.

The sample holds a few counts of this clone. As DNA, the CDR3 is TGCAGCGTTGAAGACGAACAATGCCCTGGGAGGGTGGTAACGACTAATGAAAAACTGTTTTTT. Residues: CSVEDEQCPGRVVTTNEKLFF. The chain employs TRBV29-1 and TRBJ1-4; no clear D. V lost 0 bases and J lost 2, with 28 bases in between. The V gene's germline CDR1 is SQVTM and CDR2 ANQGSEA. This CDR3 has 21 amino acids.

The rearrangement uses TRBV14 and TRBJ2-1; D ambiguous. In germline, CDR1 is SGHDN, CDR2 FVKESK. V lost 4 bases and J lost 8, with 9 bases in between. CDR3 length: 12 residues. This chain's CDR3 is CASSLRQHEQFF. The CDR3, as DNA: TGTGCCAGCAGCCTTCGACAACATGAGCAGTTCTTC.

This clone was detected only once. The J gene is TRBJ2-1, the V gene TRBV7-2, with 8 nucleotides matching TRBD2. The CDR3 has 16 residues. Germline CDR1 is SGHTA and CDR2 is FQGNSA. Unmatched junction bases numbered 8, after V lost 6 bases and J lost 1 base. CDR3 sequence: CASRPHGGASYNEQFF. DNA for the CDR3: TGTGCCAGCAGACCTCACGGGGGGGCTTCCTACAATGAGCAGTTCTTC.

This clone was seen at least ten times. The chain carries TRBV7-6 and TRBJ2-2; 12 bases match TRBD1. CDR1 SGHVS and CDR2 FNYEAQ come from the germline V gene. V was clipped by 5 bases and J by 5 bases; unmatched bases: 6. The CDR3 is made up of 16 amino acids. CDR3 coding DNA: TGTGCCAGCAGCCGCGGGGGACAGGGGGCGACCGGGGAGCTGTTTTTT. This translates into CASSRGGQGATGELFF.

The chain couples TRBV19 to TRBJ1-3, with a weak D call TRBD1 (6 bases). V lost 7 bases and J 4 bases, leaving 14 bases between the germline ends. The CDR3 is 14 amino acids. Germline assignment: CDR1 LNHDA and CDR2 SQIVND (reference sequence). The chain's CDR3 is CASNNRAEGNTIYF. The DNA of the CDR3 is TGTGCCAGTAATAACAGGGCCGAGGGAAACACCATATATTTT.

V is TRBV11-2 and J is TRBJ1-2; D unresolved. With 6 bases removed from V and 6 bases from J, the gap between germline ends came to 17 bases. Germline CDR1 reads SGHAT; CDR2 reads FQNNGV. The CDR3 is 14 amino acids. The CDR3 loop reads CASRPNGGVNGYTF. The DNA for the CDR3 is TGTGCCAGCAGACCAAACGGTGGGGTTAATGGCTACACCTTC.

The J gene is TRBJ2-3, the V gene TRBV11-3, with 7 bases matching TRBD1. V shed 3 bases and J 2 bases; nucleotides not matched to a gene: 5. CDR1 and CDR2 (germline): SGHNT, YENEEA. The CDR3 is made up of 15 amino acids. The chain's CDR3 is CASSLRQGATDTQYF. The CDR3 DNA reads as TGTGCCAGCAGCTTGAGACAGGGCGCCACAGATACGCAGTATTTT.

The chain is built from TRBV2 and TRBJ2-1, with a possible D match to TRBD1 (5 bases). Looked up from germline, CDR1 is SNHLY and CDR2 is FYNNEI. The CDR3 covers 14 residues. V shed 7 bases and J shed 12 bases, with 22 bases lying between them. DNA for the CDR3: TGTGCCAGCACCGGCCCCGGCAGGGCGTTTGTGCAGTTCTTC. This translates into CASTGPGRAFVQFF.

This chain joins TRBV28 and TRBJ2-1, with unresolved D. V shed 7 bases and J shed 0 bases, with 13 bases lying between them. This CDR3 is built from 15 residues. Looked up from germline, CDR1 is MDHEN and CDR2 is SYDVKM. The CDR3 is CASTPWGSSYNEQFF. CDR3 DNA: TGTGCCAGCACCCCCTGGGGAAGCTCCTACAATGAGCAGTTCTTC.

This chain links TRBV28 with TRBJ1-2; 8 nucleotides agree with TRBD1. From germline, CDR1 is MDHEN and CDR2 SYDVKM. The length of the CDR3 is 12 residues. J gave up 8 bases and V 6 bases, and 5 bases lay outside the gene matches. The CDR3 DNA sequence: TGTGCCAGCAGCTTGACAGGGGTCGGCTACACCTTC. This sequence encodes CASSLTGVGYTF.

V and J are TRBV29-1 and TRBJ1-1; D gene ambiguous. Germline V CDR1 and CDR2: SQVTM, ANQGSEA. V was pared by 1 base and J by 5 bases, with 14 bases between. This CDR3 contains 14 residues. DNA for the CDR3: TGCAGCGTTGAAGGTCGGTTGACGGTGACTGAAGCTTTCTTT. Its translation is CSVEGRLTVTEAFF.

V gene TRBV27 combines with J gene TRBJ2-1; 8 bases match TRBD1. CDR1 MNHEY and CDR2 SMNVEV come from the germline V gene (reference sequence). V was pared by 5 bases and J by 9 bases, with 9 bases of the junction left unmatched. The CDR3 sequence is 14 residues long. CDR3 loop: CASSQTTGVSEQFF. CDR3 in DNA: TGTGCCAGCAGTCAGACGACAGGGGTAAGTGAGCAGTTCTTC.

This clone showed up just once. The V gene is TRBV13, the J gene TRBJ1-4; D is unresolved. V dropped 5 bases and J dropped 3 bases, with 7 bases sitting between them. CDR3 length: 13 residues. Germline CDR1 is PRHDT and CDR2 is FYEKMQ (reference sequence). CDR3 loop: CASSPRSNEKLFF. DNA for the CDR3: TGTGCCAGCAGCCCTCGCTCTAATGAAAAACTGTTTTTT. Together with reference TRBV13 and TRBJ1-4, the CDR3 gives the full variable domain: AAGVIQSPRHLIKEKRETATLKCYPIPRHDTVYWYQQGPGQDPQFLISFYEKMQSDKGSIPDRFSAQQFSDYHSELNMSSLELGDSALYFCASSPRSNEKLFFGSGTQLSVL.

The rearrangement uses TRBV11-2 and TRBJ1-3; D possibly corresponds to TRBD1 (5 bases). CDR1 is SGHAT and CDR2 is FQNNGV in the germline V gene. CDR3 size: 15 residues. Trimming took 4 bases from V and 0 from J, leaving 10 bases between them. CDR3 amino acids: CASSSQGFSGNTIYF. The DNA for the CDR3 is TGTGCCAGCAGCTCCCAGGGTTTCTCTGGAAACACCATATATTTT. The variable domain in full, with the rest retrieved from reference TRBV11-2 and TRBJ1-3, is EAGVAQSPRYKIIEKRQSVAFWCNPISGHATLYWYQQILGQGPKLLIQFQNNGVVDDSQLPKDRFSAERLKGVDSTLKIQPAKLEDSAVYLCASSSQGFSGNTIYFGEGSWLTVV.

The sample holds one count of this clone. Other DNA sequences in the same sample also yield this CDR3. The chain combines TRBV5-1 with TRBJ1-4, with D unresolved. Germline assignment: CDR1 SGHRS and CDR2 YFSETQ. V was shortened by 0 bases and J by 5 bases, with 11 bases between the two germline ends. The CDR3 consists of 15 residues. CDR3 bases: TGCGCCAGCAGCTTGGCGGGTCAGGCGAATGAAAAACTGTTTTTT. Translation: CASSLAGQANEKLFF. The full variable domain, in which reference TRBV5-1 and TRBJ1-4 provide the parts outside the CDR3, is KAGVTQTPRYLIKTRGQQVTLSCSPISGHRSVSWYQQTPGQGLQFLFEYFSETQRNKGNFPGRFSGRQFSNSRSEMNVSTLELGDSALYLCASSLAGQANEKLFFGSGTQLSVL.

A word on this clone: This same CDR3 is encoded by further DNA sequences in the sample. V is TRBV6-5 and J is TRBJ2-7, with 7 bases lining up with TRBD1. Looked up from germline, CDR1 is MNHEY and CDR2 is SVGAGI. This CDR3 region has 14 residues. Trimming took 2 bases from V and 3 from J; bases not matched to a gene: 4. The CDR3 nucleotides are TGTGCCAGCAGTTACCAGCAGGGGGTCTACGAGCAGTACTTC. Its protein product is CASSYQQGVYEQYF.

The chain combines TRBV5-5 with TRBJ1-1, with 8 bases aligning to TRBD1. V gave up 2 bases and J gave up 3 bases; unmatched junction bases: 12. CDR1 and CDR2 from the germline V gene are SGHKS and YYEKEE (reference sequence). This CDR3 is built from 17 residues. In DNA form, the CDR3 reads TGTGCCAGCAGCTTTAAGGATAACAGGGGGTGGGACACTGAAGCTTTCTTT. Translating gives CASSFKDNRGWDTEAFF.

This chain connects TRBV5-6 to TRBJ1-2; D is unresolved. The CDR3 is 11 amino acids. Germline V gives CDR1 SGHDT, CDR2 YYEEEE. V was trimmed by 0 bases and J by 7 bases, leaving 4 bases between them. CDR3: CASSLVGGYTF. CDR3 coding DNA: TGTGCCAGCAGCTTGGTCGGTGGCTACACCTTC. Full variable domain (missing parts from reference TRBV5-6 and TRBJ1-2): DAGVTQSPTHLIKTRGQQVTLRCSPKSGHDTVSWYQQALGQGPQFIFQYYEEEERQRGNFPDRFSGHQFPNYSSELNVNALLLGDSALYLCASSLVGGYTFGSGTRLTVV.

The chain has TRBV19 and TRBJ2-1; D gene ambiguous. Trimming stripped 10 bases from V and 5 bases from J, with 18 bases between. The CDR3 consists of 14 residues. Germline-derived CDR1 and CDR2 are LNHDA and SQIVND (reference sequence). The DNA of the CDR3 is TGTGCCACGGCCTGGGGATATGATAACAATGAGCAGTTCTTC. This sequence encodes CATAWGYDNNEQFF.

The rearrangement uses TRBV10-3 and TRBJ1-2, with 7 nucleotides matching TRBD1. V trimming: 6 bases; J trimming: 8 bases; junction bases outside the gene matches: 12. This CDR3 is 14 amino acids long. Germline CDR1 is ENHRY and CDR2 is SYGVKD. The CDR3 nucleotides are TGTGCCATCAGCGCCAGGGGGTCTCGGAAGGGCTACACCTTC. Translating it yields CAISARGSRKGYTF.